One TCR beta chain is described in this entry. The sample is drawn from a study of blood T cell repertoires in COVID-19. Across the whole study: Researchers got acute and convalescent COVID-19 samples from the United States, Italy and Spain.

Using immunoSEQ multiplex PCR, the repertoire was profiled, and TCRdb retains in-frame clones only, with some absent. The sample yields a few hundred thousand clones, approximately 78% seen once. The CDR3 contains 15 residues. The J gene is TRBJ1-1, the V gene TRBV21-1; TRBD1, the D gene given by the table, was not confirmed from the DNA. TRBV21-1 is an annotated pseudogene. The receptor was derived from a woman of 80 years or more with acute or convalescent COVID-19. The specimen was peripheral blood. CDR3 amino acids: CASSKWGTENTEAFF. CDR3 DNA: TGTGCCAGCAGCAAGTGGGGGACAGAGAACACTGAAGCTTTCTTT.